Presented here are 22 T cell receptor beta chains from one specimen sequenced in a study of identifying expanded T cells in peripheral blood. Profiled with immunoSEQ multiplex PCR; TCRdb holds only in-frame clones, not every one. The sample includes 100,000 or so clones, approximately 88% of them seen just once. The sequenced sample consisted of blood. The receptors originated from a person aged 18-70 years in good health.

This sequence joins TRBV30 and TRBJ1-5, with TRBD1 as a possible D gene (5 bases). The CDR3 covers 13 residues. Germline V gene sequence: CDR1 GTSNPN, CDR2 SVGIG (reference sequence). CDR3 coding DNA: TGTGCTACGGCGAGGGGCGATCGCCAGCCCCAGCATTTT. This gives the protein CATARGDRQPQHF.

The chain is built from TRBV20-1 and TRBJ2-7; D is unclear. Germline V gene sequence: CDR1 DFQATT, CDR2 SNEGSKA (reference sequence). Trimming stripped 3 bases from V and 2 bases from J, with 5 bases between. This CDR3 region has 11 residues. Here the CDR3 reads CSASTTYEQYF. The CDR3 DNA is TGCAGTGCTAGTACCACCTACGAGCAGTACTTC.

This sequence joins TRBV5-6 and TRBJ1-3; D is uncertain. The ends were cut back, 0 bases at V and 6 bases at J, with 13 bases in the middle. The CDR3 contains 15 residues. Germline V CDR1 and CDR2: SGHDT, YYEEEE. The CDR3 nucleotides read TGTGCCAGCAGCTTGGTATCGGCGGGTGTAAACACCATATATTTT. Protein product: CASSLVSAGVNTIYF.

CDR3 protein: CASSQEGRGREQYF. The CDR3 DNA reads as TGCGCCAGCAGCCAAGAGGGCAGGGGCCGCGAGCAGTACTTC. J is TRBJ2-7 and V is TRBV4-1; D may be TRBD1 (6 bases). Germline V CDR1 and CDR2: MGHRA, YSYEKL. The CDR3 sequence is 14 residues long. V dropped 0 bases and J dropped 6 bases, with 12 bases sitting between them.

The rearrangement uses TRBV7-6 and TRBJ2-4; no firm D call. The CDR3 runs 14 residues. CDR1 and CDR2 (germline): SGHVS, FNYEAQ. The V and J ends lost 5 bases and 2 bases respectively, with 10 bases between them. This CDR3 is CASSPAVSKNIQYF. The CDR3 coding sequence is TGTGCCAGCAGCCCCGCAGTATCCAAAAACATTCAGTACTTC.

V and J are TRBV5-1 and TRBJ2-1; maybe TRBD2 (5 bases). Germline V gene data show CDR1 as SGHRS and CDR2 as YFSETQ. Trimming pared 1 base from V and 9 bases from J, leaving 14 bases between. The CDR3 is 14 residues long. CDR3 nucleotide sequence: TGCGCCAGCAGCTTGCTAGAAACTCGGGGTGAGCAGTTCTTC. It codes for CASSLLETRGEQFF. Using reference TRBV5-1 and TRBJ2-1 for the parts outside the CDR3, the full variable domain is KAGVTQTPRYLIKTRGQQVTLSCSPISGHRSVSWYQQTPGQGLQFLFEYFSETQRNKGNFPGRFSGRQFSNSRSEMNVSTLELGDSALYLCASSLLETRGEQFFGPGTRLTVL.

This chain joins TRBV10-2 and TRBJ1-2; D not certain. Trimming took 6 bases from V and 0 from J, leaving 5 bases between them. The germline V gene encodes CDR1 WSHSY and CDR2 SAAADI. This CDR3 region has 12 residues. The CDR3 spells CASSTANYGYTF. The CDR3 nucleotides are TGCGCCAGCAGCACAGCTAACTATGGCTACACCTTC.

CDR3 sequence reads: CASSLGGQSLYGYTF. Written as DNA, the CDR3 is TGCGCCAGCAGCTTGGGGGGACAGAGCCTCTATGGCTACACCTTC. This chain connects TRBV5-1 to TRBJ1-2, with TRBD1 identical over 7 bases. V dropped 0 bases and J dropped 4; count of bases not matched to a gene: 6. The CDR3 extends over 15 amino acids. CDR1 is SGHRS, CDR2 YFSETQ, per germline.

V is TRBV7-7 and J is TRBJ2-5, with D possibly TRBD1 on 6 matching bases. Trimming took off 1 base at V and 5 bases at J, with 11 bases between the two ends. Germline CDR1 reads SSHAT; CDR2 reads FNYEAQ (reference sequence). This CDR3 has 14 residues. The CDR3 loop is CASSLGGQGETQYF. CDR3 nucleotide sequence: TGTGCCAGCAGCTTAGGAGGGCAGGGGGAGACCCAGTACTTC.

This chain connects TRBV19 to TRBJ2-7; 8 bases are shared with TRBD1. Germline loops: CDR1 LNHDA, CDR2 SQIVND (reference sequence). Unmatched junction bases numbered 6, after V lost 6 bases and J lost 5 bases. The CDR3 runs 13 residues. The DNA for the CDR3 is TGTGCCAGTAGGGACAGGGAGAAAGACGAGCAGTACTTC. Translating it yields CASRDREKDEQYF. The full variable domain, its missing parts supplied by reference TRBV19 and TRBJ2-7, is DGGITQSPKYLFRKEGQNVTLSCEQNLNHDAMYWYRQDPGQGLRLIYYSQIVNDFQKGDIAEGYSVSREKKESFPLTVTSAQKNPTAFYLCASRDREKDEQYFGPGTRLTVT.

The chain uses TRBV6-1 and TRBJ1-4; 8 bases are a match to TRBD1. Germline V gives CDR1 MNHNS, CDR2 SASEGT. There are 16 residues in the CDR3. The trim removed 3 bases at V and 0 bases at J, leaving 3 bases unmatched. In DNA form, the CDR3 reads TGTGCCAGCAGTGAGGGGACAGGCCCAACTAATGAAAAACTGTTTTTT. Its translation is CASSEGTGPTNEKLFF.

This chain uses TRBV29-1 with TRBJ1-1; unclear D gene. Trimming cost V 0 bases and J 9 bases, with 14 bases left between them. This CDR3 spans 13 amino acids. Germline CDR1 is SQVTM and CDR2 is ANQGSEA. As DNA, the CDR3 is TGCAGCGTTGAAGATTTGGCGGGCCAGAAAGCTTTCTTT. This gives the protein CSVEDLAGQKAFF.

The genes are TRBV11-2 and TRBJ2-7; D gene uncertain. Germline V gives CDR1 SGHAT, CDR2 FQNNGV. The V and J ends lost 0 bases and 0 bases respectively, with 9 bases between them. The length of the CDR3 is 15 residues. For the CDR3, the DNA is TGTGCCAGCAGCTTAGAAATGGTTAGCTCCTACGAGCAGTACTTC. Residues: CASSLEMVSSYEQYF.

CDR3 protein: CASSPTGQGKETQYF. The CDR3 DNA reads as TGTGCCAGCAGCCCAACGGGACAGGGAAAAGAGACCCAGTACTTC. This chain uses TRBV13 with TRBJ2-5; 9 positions match TRBD1. The germline gives CDR1 PRHDT, CDR2 FYEKMQ (reference sequence). V trimming: 5 bases; J trimming: 3 bases; junction bases outside the gene matches: 7. The CDR3 contains 15 residues. Drawing the rest from reference TRBV13 and TRBJ2-5, the complete variable domain is AAGVIQSPRHLIKEKRETATLKCYPIPRHDTVYWYQQGPGQDPQFLISFYEKMQSDKGSIPDRFSAQQFSDYHSELNMSSLELGDSALYFCASSPTGQGKETQYFGPGTRLLVL.

The rearrangement uses TRBV7-9 and TRBJ1-1; tentatively, D is TRBD1 (5 bases). Per the germline V gene, CDR1 is SEHNR and CDR2 is FQNEAQ (reference sequence). The V end was cut by 7 bases, the J end by 2 bases, with 14 bases between. CDR3 length: 14 residues. The CDR3 loop reads CASISQGTNTEAFF. The CDR3 bases are TGTGCCAGCATATCTCAGGGTACAAACACTGAAGCTTTCTTT.

The count of this clone is one. The rearrangement uses TRBV7-9 and TRBJ2-1, with D perhaps assigned TRBD1 or TRBD2 (6 bases each). Germline assignment: CDR1 SEHNR and CDR2 FQNEAQ (reference sequence). V gave up 5 bases and J gave up 5 bases, with 19 bases separating them. The CDR3 length is 16 residues. CDR3 coding DNA: TGTGCCAGCAGCCCGAGGGGGGACGGGGGAGACAATGAGCAGTTCTTC. Translating it yields CASSPRGDGGDNEQFF.

About this clone: Mismatch with germline at one junction end may stem from a read error. The V call is TRBV2, the J call TRBJ2-1; D is unresolved. CDR1 and CDR2 from the germline V gene are SNHLY and FYNNEI. The CDR3 loop spans 15 amino acids. The CDR3 reads CASREDGSSYNEQFF. The CDR3 region has the DNA TGTGCCAGCAGGGAAGACGGTAGCTCCTACAATGAGCAGTTCTTC.

The V and J genes are TRBV19 and TRBJ2-1; 8 bases map to TRBD1. There are 18 residues in the CDR3. With V trimmed by 4 bases and J by 3 bases, 14 bases remained unmatched. Germline loops: CDR1 LNHDA, CDR2 SQIVND (reference sequence). The CDR3 region is CASSNNLRQGLLYNEQFF. DNA of the CDR3: TGTGCCAGTAGTAATAACCTTAGACAGGGGCTTCTCTACAATGAGCAGTTCTTC.

The chain joins TRBV11-2 to TRBJ2-7, with D perhaps matching TRBD1 or TRBD2 (5 bases each). The germline gives CDR1 SGHAT, CDR2 FQNNGV. The CDR3 totals 15 residues. V was cut by 1 base and J by 5 bases, with 15 bases left in between. Written as DNA, the CDR3 is TGTGCCAGCAGCTTAGTTTTAGGGACCACGAACGAGCAGTACTTC. As protein: CASSLVLGTTNEQYF. The full variable domain, its missing parts supplied by reference TRBV11-2 and TRBJ2-7, is EAGVAQSPRYKIIEKRQSVAFWCNPISGHATLYWYQQILGQGPKLLIQFQNNGVVDDSQLPKDRFSAERLKGVDSTLKIQPAKLEDSAVYLCASSLVLGTTNEQYFGPGTRLTVT.

The chain couples TRBV6-6 to TRBJ1-5; 8 nucleotides match TRBD1. Germline V CDR1 and CDR2: MNHNY, SVGAGI (reference sequence). After removal of 2 bases from V and 5 bases from J, the junction contained 8 bases not matched to a gene. The CDR3 totals 16 residues. CDR3 nucleotide sequence: TGTGCCAGCAGTTACGGGAGAGACAGGGGCTATCAGCCCCAGCATTTT. Amino acid sequence: CASSYGRDRGYQPQHF.

The CDR3 DNA follows: TGTGCCAGTACCGCGGCACCGGCCTCTCTCCGCACCATATATTTT. It translates to CASTAAPASLRTIYF. The gene calls are TRBV19 and TRBJ1-3; no clear D gene. Germline V gene data show CDR1 as LNHDA and CDR2 as SQIVND (reference sequence). Trimming took 7 bases from V and 9 from J, leaving 22 bases between them. This CDR3 has 15 residues.

The chain couples TRBV6-5 to TRBJ1-3; D is perhaps TRBD1 (5 bases). The CDR3 loop spans 14 amino acids. Germline V lookup: CDR1 MNHEY, CDR2 SVGAGI. Trimming cost V 6 bases and J 4 bases, with 13 bases left between them. CDR3 protein: CASRDGTWGNTIYF. CDR3 sequence (DNA): TGTGCCAGCAGAGACGGGACGTGGGGAAACACCATATATTTT.